A single sample is the source of the 18 T cell receptor beta chains below, sequenced in a study of beta chain features in type 1 diabetes. Overall study results and limits: In all four CD4+ subsets, TCRB CDR3 length was significantly, moderately reduced in type 1 diabetes.

No cognate antigen is known for these TCRs. The authors reverse transcribed all of the isolated RNA, so sequencing captured expressed TCRB transcripts. Using immunoSEQ multiplex PCR, the repertoire was profiled, and TCRdb retains in-frame clones only, with some absent. The table has 400,000 or so clones, over 9.5% seen once. Sample: naive CD4+ T cells from blood. The receptors derive from a woman aged 18-29 years with type 1 diabetes.

The rearrangement links TRBV2 to TRBJ2-1; tentative D call: TRBD2 (6 bases). The CDR3 consists of 15 residues. V was trimmed by 6 bases and J by 8 bases, leaving 20 bases between them. The germline CDR1 and CDR2 sequences are SNHLY and FYNNEI. As DNA, the CDR3 is TGTGCCAGCAGGACCCCCCAGCGGGCTAGGGATGAGCAGTTCTTC. It encodes CASRTPQRARDEQFF.

This clone was observed a handful of times. The chain employs TRBV4-2 and TRBJ2-3, with 7 bases aligning to TRBD1. Per the germline V gene, CDR1 is LGHNA and CDR2 is YNFKEQ. The CDR3 covers 16 residues. V trimming: 5 bases; J trimming: 1 base; junction bases outside the gene matches: 9. Written as DNA, the CDR3 is TGTGCCAGCAGCTTCCAGAGCGGACAGGGCACAGATACGCAGTATTTT. This codes for CASSFQSGQGTDTQYF.

This clone was found a few times. The same CDR3 is also encoded by other DNA sequences in this sample. This chain joins TRBV18 and TRBJ2-5; TRBD2 matches at 7 bases. V lost 0 bases, J lost 4 bases, and 2 bases stayed unmatched. Germline V gives CDR1 KGHSH, CDR2 LQKENI. The CDR3 totals 14 residues. The CDR3 sequence: CASSPPGGSETQYF. The CDR3 DNA follows: TGTGCCAGCTCACCACCGGGGGGGTCAGAGACCCAGTACTTC.

The chain employs TRBV7-2 and TRBJ2-5; weak D call: TRBD2 (5 bases). The CDR3 has 13 amino acids. Trimming cost V 5 bases and J 9 bases, with 16 bases left between them. The germline gives CDR1 SGHTA, CDR2 FQGNSA. The CDR3 here is CASSPVDFSAQYF. The CDR3 DNA follows: TGTGCCAGCAGCCCAGTGGACTTTTCGGCCCAGTACTTC.

The sample holds a few counts of this clone. The chain is built from TRBV14 and TRBJ2-3; no clear D gene. Trimming removed 5 bases at V and 0 bases at J, with 9 bases between. Germline CDR1 and CDR2: SGHDN and FVKESK. The CDR3 has 14 residues. CDR3 bases: TGTGCCAGCAGCGGGCTCATTAGCACAGATACGCAGTATTTT. It codes for CASSGLISTDTQYF.

This clone was picked up a small number of times. This chain links TRBV18 with TRBJ2-5; D gene unclear. The V and J ends lost 5 bases and 3 bases respectively, with 7 bases between them. Germline V gene lookup returns CDR1 KGHSH and CDR2 LQKENI. The CDR3 length is 12 residues. CDR3 DNA: TGTGCCAGCTCAACAGAAGAAGAGACCCAGTACTTC. As protein: CASSTEEETQYF.

This chain links TRBV4-1 with TRBJ2-3, with no clear D. V lost 3 bases to trimming and J lost 2 bases, with 6 bases between them. Germline V CDR1 and CDR2: MGHRA, YSYEKL. CDR3 length equals 13 residues. The chain's CDR3 is CASSHLYTDTQYF. Written as DNA, the CDR3 is TGCGCCAGCAGCCATCTGTACACAGATACGCAGTATTTT.

In its sample, this clone was seen a few times. This chain links TRBV18 with TRBJ2-1, with 10 bases identical to TRBD2. Losses at the gene ends were 1 base for V and 4 bases for J; bases not matched to a gene: 7. The CDR3 spans 17 residues. Germline V gene sequence: CDR1 KGHSH, CDR2 LQKENI. This CDR3 reads CASSPLASGRSYNEQFF. The CDR3 region has the DNA TGTGCCAGCTCACCACTCGCTAGCGGGAGATCATACAATGAGCAGTTCTTC.

CDR3 protein: CASSSSTLTGLSGYTF. The CDR3 nucleotides are TGTGCCAGCAGCTCGTCGACTCTTACAGGGCTGAGTGGCTACACCTTC. The J gene is TRBJ1-2, the V gene TRBV7-2; D is perhaps TRBD1 (6 bases). The CDR3 spans 16 residues. Germline V gives CDR1 SGHTA, CDR2 FQGNSA. V lost 4 bases and J 7 bases, leaving 22 bases between the germline ends.

This clone occurred a few times. V is TRBV7-2 and J is TRBJ2-3, with TRBD2 matching over 13 bases. Germline V gene lookup returns CDR1 SGHTA and CDR2 FQGNSA. V trimming: 4 bases; J trimming: 5 bases; junction bases outside the gene matches: 9. The CDR3 length is 17 residues. The CDR3 loop reads CASSSGLAGVKGDTQYF. The CDR3 coding sequence is TGTGCCAGCAGCTCAGGACTAGCGGGAGTTAAGGGAGATACGCAGTATTTT. Complete variable domain (other parts from reference TRBV7-2 and TRBJ2-3): GAGVSQSPSNKVTEKGKDVELRCDPISGHTALYWYRQSLGQGLEFLIYFQGNSAPDKSGLPSDRFSAERTGGSVSTLTIQRTQQEDSAVYLCASSSGLAGVKGDTQYFGPGTRLTVL.

This chain links TRBV5-1 with TRBJ2-3, with 9 bases identical to TRBD2. The CDR3 covers 14 residues. V was clipped by 5 bases and J by 4 bases; unmatched bases: 5. Germline values: CDR1 SGHRS, CDR2 YFSETQ. CDR3 DNA: TGCGCCAGCAGTGGACTAGCGACCGCAGATACGCAGTATTTT. This translates into CASSGLATADTQYF.

The chain employs TRBV10-3 and TRBJ2-7; 8 bases map to TRBD1. There are 14 residues in the CDR3. From germline, CDR1 is ENHRY and CDR2 SYGVKD. The J segment lost 5 bases and the V segment lost 7 bases, leaving 10 bases of the junction unmatched. CDR3 protein: CAIKIKSGGDEQYF. The DNA for the CDR3 is TGTGCCATCAAGATTAAGTCAGGGGGCGACGAGCAGTACTTC.

V and J are TRBV7-2 and TRBJ2-7, with 7 bases matching TRBD2. There are 14 residues in the CDR3. J lost 4 bases, V lost 5 bases, and 8 bases had no gene match. In germline, CDR1 is SGHTA, CDR2 FQGNSA. The CDR3 sequence: CASSPTSFPYEQYF. In DNA form, the CDR3 reads TGTGCCAGCAGCCCGACTAGCTTTCCGTACGAGCAGTACTTC.

V is TRBV7-9 and J is TRBJ2-1; 8 nucleotides line up with TRBD2. The V segment lost 2 bases and the J segment 8 bases; nucleotides outside the gene matches: 5. The CDR3 sequence is 14 residues long. Germline values: CDR1 SEHNR, CDR2 FQNEAQ (reference sequence). In DNA, the CDR3 is TGTGCCAGCAGCTTAATGGCCGGGGGGGATGAGCAGTTCTTC. Protein sequence: CASSLMAGGDEQFF.

This clone was observed a handful of times. The chain has TRBV29-1 and TRBJ1-2, with 7 bases that match TRBD1. J lost 6 bases, V lost 1 base, and 8 bases had no gene match. Per germline, CDR1 SQVTM and CDR2 ANQGSEA. The CDR3 is 14 amino acids. This chain's CDR3 is CSVEGGRGNDGYTF. The CDR3, as DNA: TGCAGCGTTGAAGGGGGCAGGGGGAATGATGGCTACACCTTC.

The chain carries TRBV18 and TRBJ1-1, with 7 bases matching TRBD1. The CDR3 covers 14 residues. Germline CDR1 is KGHSH and CDR2 is LQKENI. After removal of 6 bases from V and 5 bases from J, the junction contained 9 bases not matched to a gene. CDR3 sequence: CASSTGMGQTEAFF. CDR3 nucleotide sequence: TGTGCCAGCTCGACAGGGATGGGACAGACTGAAGCTTTCTTT.

The CDR3 DNA follows: TGTGCCAGTAGCAGGACAGGGGGAGAAGAGACGCAGTATTTT. It encodes CASSRTGGEETQYF. V and J are TRBV19 and TRBJ2-3; 10 bases map to TRBD1. Per the germline V gene, CDR1 is LNHDA and CDR2 is SQIVND (reference sequence). V lost 6 bases, J lost 9 bases, and 9 bases stayed unmatched. This CDR3 is 14 amino acids long.

The rearrangement joins TRBV25-1 to TRBJ1-6; 8 bases are a match to TRBD1. The junction had 2 bases not matched to a gene; V was cut back by 3 bases and J by 4 bases. The CDR3 length is 15 residues. Germline V gene data show CDR1 as MGHDK and CDR2 as SYGVNS. DNA for the CDR3: TGTGCCAGCAGTGAGAGGGACAGGTATAATTCACCCCTCCACTTT. It translates to CASSERDRYNSPLHF.